This T cell receptor beta chain was identified in a study of shared clonotypes between healthy human individuals (dated by TCRdb to 2018 to 2020). In terms of the full investigation: The cohort comprised a couple of women and a few men aged 18 to 49 years. Libraries were prepared and TCR repertoires were sequenced by different laboratories using diverse techniques, in order to increase sequencing depth and limit assay-specific biases. Blood TCR repertoires of about 5 healthy adults were deeply sequenced to estimate repertoire size and the extent of clonotype sharing between individuals. For each donor, CD4 naive and CD4 memory were each run on three plates, CD8 naive on two plates, and CD8 memory on one plate. Between about 0.85 and 9.5 billion PBMCs per donor were obtained by leukapheresis. Paper-wide results and their limitations: Incomplete sequencing was indicated by rarefaction of sorted-subset datasets, despite the large sequencing depth. Estimated clonotype richness was generally larger for naive than for memory subsets. Because the study included only a small number of donors, the genetic and exposure-history diversity represented was limited. Roughly 5.2% of naive CD4, 3% to 3.5% of naive CD8, roughly 2.4% of memory CD4, and 0.4% of memory CD8 clonotypes were shared across a handful of donors. Sampling was restricted to blood, and TCR repertoires in tissue are likely to differ from TCR repertoires in blood. Based on pairwise subsampling, the degree of clonotype sharing among donors was expected to be affected by sequencing depth. Compared with non-shared clonotypes, clonotypes shared by all four sorted-subset donors had higher generation probabilities.

The junction shows trimming of 6 bases on V and 7 bases on J, and the gene matches do not reach 5 bases of it. The CDR3 spans 13 residues, from the cysteine through the phenylalanine. Only the CDR3 portion is preserved as DNA: 39 bases, with reading frame beginning at the first base. CDR1 SQVTM and CDR2 ANQGSEA are derived from the germline V gene. The donors were healthy, HIV-negative adults with no recently reported acute infections or vaccinations. Every donor was a Caucasian adult residing in Nashville, Tennessee, USA. CD4+ T cells were enriched by magnetic negative selection, after which naive cells were positively selected on CD45RA and the negative fraction was taken as the memory subset. After blood collection by leukapheresis, PBMCs were isolated using Ficoll-Histopaque density gradient centrifugation and then cryopreserved in the vapor phase of liquid nitrogen. Purity and quantity of every magnetically sorted T cell population were checked by analytical flow cytometry. Genomic DNA was isolated from every sorted fraction and measured by UV absorbance on a Nanodrop 2000c.

TCR CDR3 regions were amplified from genomic DNA by multiplex PCR using the deep immunoSEQ assay. Extracted genomic DNA from each cell subset was spread evenly across all wells of several immunoSEQ 96-well plates, with each plate serving as a replicate. Each replicate PCR for sorted subsets received around 210 ng genomic DNA, equal to 28,000 or so T cell genomes. Purified libraries were quantified with a Qubit 3.0 fluorometer, sized on a Bioanalyzer 2100, and re-quantified with the KAPA Library Quantification kit. Every immunoSEQ 96-well plate was sequenced on a separate single-read 150-cycle Illumina NextSeq 550 flow cell. The study's processing was this. Because only junctional sequences without quality scores were contained in the immunoSEQ output, filtering matching that applied to full-length reads could not be performed. Sequences were annotated with PyIR, a Python wrapper for IgBLAST v1.9, using IMGT germline references to assign V/J genes and CDR3. Reads were filtered out if the reads had weak V/J assignments (E-value above 1e-6), no CDR3, stop codons, out-of-frame junctions, or ambiguous translated residues. V3J clonotypes were defined by identical inferred V gene, J gene, and CDR3 amino acid sequence. Percentage overlap between repertoires was computed as shared unique clonotypes divided by the size of the smaller repertoire. Repertoire richness was assessed with RTK rarefaction, the Chao1 estimator, and Recon v2.1 estimates of unobserved clonotypes. Generation probabilities for all TCRbeta clonotypes obtained by the gDNA method from a few donors were computed using OLGA. The immuneACCESS repertoire file appears here via TCRdb, limited to in-frame rearrangements. These files lack a portion of the clones; in checked studies, under half of the deficit traces to unresolved V genes, and the cause of the others is not known. V and J calls and clone size follow that table, whereas D and trimming were derived from the DNA. Counted in this sample were 1,100,000 or so clones; around 78% of them appeared once. The ten most abundant clones make up roughly 0.56% of the sample.

Details on this clone: What this receptor recognizes is not known. There are no base qualities to consult, and no much larger clone falls within one base.

The sequencing input was memory CD4+ T cells from PBMCs. This specimen's cell subset or site label, interpreted: CD45RA-negative fraction. The receptor chain draws on TRBV29-1 and TRBJ1-4, with 10 bases matching TRBD1. The sequence was collected from a man between 18 and 35 years old in good health. Some clones in this sample may be carry-over from other donors' samples. The CDR3 sequence is CSVKTGGSEKLFF. The nucleotide sequence is given as TGCAGCGTAAAGACAGGGGGCTCTGAAAAACTGTTTTTT.